Below, 19 T cell receptor beta chains from the same sample are listed, as sequenced in a study of T-cell reconstitution after alpha-beta-depleted transplantation in children (TCRdb year 2016). In light of the paper, this sample's treatment or condition label describes: allogeneic hematopoietic cell transplantation with graft depleted of TCRalphabeta T cells and CD19 B cells. Libraries were made using PCR. Data came from an Illumina HiSeq 2500. To normalize quantification of the TCRbeta repertoire, the TCR libraries were built with molecular barcoding that relied on unique molecular identifiers. TCRdb itself trimmed the public reads at Q25 with fastp, ran MiXCR and retained productive beta chains. When rows share a CDR3 protein, they turn into one entry using the most common DNA and genes. The sample records 440,000 or so distinct CDR3 sequences, over 40% of which are singletons. Roughly a quarter of the sample rests with the top ten.

The input for sequencing was PBMCs, taken before TCRalphabeta/CD19-depleted stem cell transplant. The source is a girl aged 2 to 10 with aplastic anemia, due to receive a stem cell transplant.

This clonotype was seen at least ten times. V and J are TRBV7-8 and TRBJ1-1, with TRBD1 matching 8 bases. The CDR3 spans 15 residues. The J segment lost 3 bases and the V segment lost 4 bases, leaving 7 bases of the junction unmatched. The germline V gene has CDR1 SGHVS and CDR2 FQNEAQ. CDR3 protein: CASSSISTGDTEAFF. CDR3 bases: TGTGCCAGCAGCTCGATTTCGACAGGGGACACTGAAGCTTTCTTT.

The gene calls are TRBV5-1 and TRBJ2-5; D unresolved. The CDR3 spans 15 residues. In germline, CDR1 is SGHRS, CDR2 YFSETQ. V dropped 3 bases and J dropped 2 bases, with 14 bases sitting between them. The DNA for the CDR3 is TGCGCCAGCAGCTCCCTGGACGGATCTCAAGAGACCCAGTACTTC. This codes for CASSSLDGSQETQYF.

As for this clonotype: At one end, the junction sequence differs from germline, possibly due to a read error. The gene calls are TRBV20-1 and TRBJ2-7, with 15 bases matching TRBD2. This CDR3 has 18 amino acids. CDR1 is DFQATT and CDR2 is SNEGSKA in the germline V gene (reference sequence). This CDR3 reads CCARSGTSGRSPYYEQYF. As DNA, the CDR3 is TGCTGTGCTAGGTCCGGGACTAGCGGGAGGTCACCTTACTACGAGCAGTACTTC.

The CDR3: CAISGTGFGNTIYF. CDR3 DNA: TGTGCCATCAGCGGGACAGGCTTCGGAAACACCATATATTTT. This chain joins TRBV10-3 and TRBJ1-3, with 8 bases identical to TRBD1. Germline V gene data show CDR1 as ENHRY and CDR2 as SYGVKD. The CDR3 extends over 14 amino acids. J gave up 4 bases and V 6 bases, and 5 bases lay outside the gene matches.

The chain combines TRBV2 with TRBJ1-5, with 8 bases identical to TRBD1. The CDR3 is made up of 15 amino acids. Germline V lookup: CDR1 SNHLY, CDR2 FYNNEI. With V trimmed by 10 bases and J by 6 bases, 14 bases remained unmatched. The CDR3 coding sequence is TGTGCCACCAGAACCTCGGACAGGGACGGTCAGCCCCAGCATTTT. Protein product: CATRTSDRDGQPQHF.

The chain has TRBV20-1 and TRBJ1-2, with D tentatively TRBD1 (5 bases). CDR3 length equals 15 residues. Per the germline V gene, CDR1 is DFQATT and CDR2 is SNEGSKA (reference sequence). Trimming stripped 1 base from V and 5 bases from J, with 17 bases between. Here the CDR3 reads CSARGPAGMEYGYTF. The CDR3 DNA follows: TGCAGTGCTAGAGGTCCGGCAGGGATGGAGTATGGCTACACCTTC.

This clonotype has only a few counts. The chain uses TRBV6-5 and TRBJ2-1; 11 bases map to TRBD2. V was pared by 2 bases and J by 6 bases, with 9 bases of the junction left unmatched. This CDR3 spans 17 amino acids. From germline, CDR1 is MNHEY and CDR2 SVGAGI. CDR3 DNA: TGTGCCAGCAGTTACAATAGCGGGAGGGTCCGACCCAATGAGCAGTTCTTC. Amino acids: CASSYNSGRVRPNEQFF.

The J gene is TRBJ2-2, the V gene TRBV20-1; D is uncertain. CDR1 and CDR2 from the germline V gene are DFQATT and SNEGSKA (reference sequence). The CDR3 covers 12 residues. V shed 5 bases and J shed 3 bases, with 7 bases lying between them. The CDR3: CSAGTHTGELFF. The CDR3 nucleotides are TGCAGTGCTGGCACTCACACCGGGGAGCTGTTTTTT.

The chain links TRBV20-1 to TRBJ2-2; D is ambiguous. V gave up 2 bases and J gave up 1 base, with 8 bases separating them. The CDR3 runs 14 residues. Germline values: CDR1 DFQATT, CDR2 SNEGSKA (reference sequence). In DNA, the CDR3 is TGCAGTGCTAGAAGGCCGGAGAACACCGGGGAGCTGTTTTTT. This codes for CSARRPENTGELFF.

This chain uses TRBV7-8 with TRBJ2-5, with D perhaps TRBD2 (6 bases). Trimming cost V 5 bases and J 2 bases, with 18 bases left between them. The CDR3 contains 16 residues. Germline CDR1 and CDR2: SGHVS and FQNEAQ. The CDR3 reads CASSLLGGEVQETQYF. The CDR3 region has the DNA TGTGCCAGCAGCCTCCTTGGCGGGGAGGTTCAAGAGACCCAGTACTTC. Full variable domain (rest looked up from reference TRBV7-8 and TRBJ2-5): GAGVSQSPRYKVAKRGQDVALRCDPISGHVSLFWYQQALGQGPEFLTYFQNEAQLDKSGLPSDRFFAERPEGSVSTLKIQRTQQEDSAVYLCASSLLGGEVQETQYFGPGTRLLVL.

The V gene is TRBV6-1, the J gene TRBJ2-7; TRBD2 agrees at 9 bases. J lost 6 bases, V lost 6 bases, and 9 bases had no gene match. Germline V gene lookup returns CDR1 MNHNS and CDR2 SASEGT. CDR3 length equals 14 residues. In nucleotides, the CDR3 is TGTGCCAGCAGGGGTAGCGGGAGACGCGGCGAGCAGTACTTC. It specifies CASRGSGRRGEQYF.

This clonotype was counted at least ten times. The chain has TRBV5-1 and TRBJ1-4, with TRBD1 as a possible D gene (5 bases). The germline V and J ends were trimmed by 4 bases and 8 bases, with 30 bases remaining between them. The CDR3 runs to 19 residues. In germline, CDR1 is SGHRS, CDR2 YFSETQ. CDR3 coding DNA: TGCGCCAGCAGCGTAGCTCGCGCTTCAACTAGTCGGGGGGACGAAAAACTGTTTTTT. It is translated as CASSVARASTSRGDEKLFF.

The genes are TRBV10-3 and TRBJ2-3; D perhaps matches TRBD1 (6 bases). V was shortened by 8 bases and J by 4 bases, with 10 bases between the two germline ends. Germline V gene lookup returns CDR1 ENHRY and CDR2 SYGVKD. The length of the CDR3 is 12 residues. CDR3 region: CAIGRGSDTQYF. CDR3 DNA sequence: TGTGCCATCGGTAGGGGGTCAGATACGCAGTATTTT.

This clonotype was counted a single time. CDR3 protein: CASLRLQGGYTF. The CDR3, as DNA: TGTGCCAGCCTGCGCCTTCAAGGTGGCTACACCTTC. J is TRBJ1-2 and V is TRBV28; no firm D call. The CDR3 extends over 12 amino acids. The germline gives CDR1 MDHEN, CDR2 SYDVKM. Trimming removed 8 bases at V and 7 bases at J, with 14 bases between.

The gene calls are TRBV7-2 and TRBJ2-3; D unclear. The CDR3 runs to 13 residues. Trimming removed 5 bases at V and 6 bases at J, with 12 bases between. Germline V gene lookup returns CDR1 SGHTA and CDR2 FQGNSA. The CDR3 protein is CASSPVFVDTQYF. In nucleotides, the CDR3 is TGTGCCAGCAGCCCGGTTTTTGTGGATACGCAGTATTTT.

Many counts were recorded for this clonotype. The chain recombines TRBV6-2 or TRBV6-3 with TRBJ1-2; maybe TRBD1 (6 bases). The ends were cut back, 6 bases at V and 8 bases at J, with 19 bases in the middle. The CDR3 covers 14 residues. Germline lookup yields CDR1 MNHEY and CDR2 SVGEGT. CDR3 sequence (DNA): TGTGCCAGCAGCCCACAGGGATGGTCGAGCGGCTACACCTTC. Translated: CASSPQGWSSGYTF.

V usage is TRBV10-3 and J usage is TRBJ2-1, with 8 bases aligning to TRBD1. Trimming removed 0 bases from V and 13 bases from J; junction bases left unmatched: 17. There are 17 residues in the CDR3. Germline V CDR1 and CDR2: ENHRY, SYGVKD. The DNA of the CDR3 is TGTGCCATCAGTGAGTCGATTGCTTCACCGGGACAGGCGGTCCAGTTCTTC. This gives the protein CAISESIASPGQAVQFF.

This clonotype came up many times. The J gene is TRBJ2-7, the V gene TRBV3-1; perhaps TRBD2 as D (5 bases). Germline loops: CDR1 LGHDT, CDR2 YNNKEL (reference sequence). V was pared by 1 base and J by 3 bases, with 13 bases between. The CDR3 length is 15 residues. CDR3 nucleotides: TGTGCCAGCAGCCAAGGAGTCCTGAGGGACTACGAGCAGTACTTC. This gives the protein CASSQGVLRDYEQYF.

This clonotype was observed many times. This rearrangement joins TRBV20-1 to TRBJ2-7; D is uncertain. CDR3 length equals 11 residues. V lost 3 bases and J lost 6, with 9 bases in between. Germline V gene sequence: CDR1 DFQATT, CDR2 SNEGSKA (reference sequence). The CDR3 region is CSASAPGEQYF. CDR3 coding DNA: TGCAGTGCTAGCGCCCCTGGCGAGCAGTACTTC.